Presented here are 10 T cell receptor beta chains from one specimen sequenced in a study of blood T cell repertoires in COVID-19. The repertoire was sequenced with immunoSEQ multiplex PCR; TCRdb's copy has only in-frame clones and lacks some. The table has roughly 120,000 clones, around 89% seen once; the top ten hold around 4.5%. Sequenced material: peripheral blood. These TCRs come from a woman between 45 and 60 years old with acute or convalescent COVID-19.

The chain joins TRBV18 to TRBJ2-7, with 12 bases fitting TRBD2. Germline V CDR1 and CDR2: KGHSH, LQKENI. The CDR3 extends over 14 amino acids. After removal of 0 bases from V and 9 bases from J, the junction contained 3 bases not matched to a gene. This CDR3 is CASSPPGLAGAQYF. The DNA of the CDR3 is TGTGCCAGCTCACCACCGGGACTAGCGGGTGCGCAGTACTTC.

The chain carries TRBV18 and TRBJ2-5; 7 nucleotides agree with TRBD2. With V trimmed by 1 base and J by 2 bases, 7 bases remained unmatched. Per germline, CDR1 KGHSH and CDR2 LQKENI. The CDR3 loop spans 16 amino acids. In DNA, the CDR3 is TGTGCCAGCTCACCACGGGACGGGGGACTACAAGAGACCCAGTACTTC. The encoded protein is CASSPRDGGLQETQYF.

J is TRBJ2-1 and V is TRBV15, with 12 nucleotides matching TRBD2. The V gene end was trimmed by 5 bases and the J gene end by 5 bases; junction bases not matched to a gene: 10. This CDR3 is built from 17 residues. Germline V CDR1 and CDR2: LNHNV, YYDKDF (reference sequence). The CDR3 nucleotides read TGTGCCACCAGCCCTAGCGGGAGGGCCTCCAAGGACAATGAGCAGTTCTTC. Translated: CATSPSGRASKDNEQFF.

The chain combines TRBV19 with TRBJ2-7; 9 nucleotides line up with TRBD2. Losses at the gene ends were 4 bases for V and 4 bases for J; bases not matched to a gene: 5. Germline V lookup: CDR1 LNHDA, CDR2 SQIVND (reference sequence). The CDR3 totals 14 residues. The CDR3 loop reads CASSTSSGTYEQYF. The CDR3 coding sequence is TGTGCCAGTAGTACCTCTAGCGGGACATACGAGCAGTACTTC.

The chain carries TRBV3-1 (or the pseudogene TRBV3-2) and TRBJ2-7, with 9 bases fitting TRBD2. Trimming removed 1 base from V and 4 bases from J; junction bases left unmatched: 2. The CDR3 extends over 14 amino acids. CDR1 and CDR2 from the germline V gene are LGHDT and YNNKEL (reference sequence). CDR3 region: CASSQGAGGYEQYF. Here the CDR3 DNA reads TGTGCCAGCAGCCAAGGAGCGGGGGGTTACGAGCAGTACTTC.

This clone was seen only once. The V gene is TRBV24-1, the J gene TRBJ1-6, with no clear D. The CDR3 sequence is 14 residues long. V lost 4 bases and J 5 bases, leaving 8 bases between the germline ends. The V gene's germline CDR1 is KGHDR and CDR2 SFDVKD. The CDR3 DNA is TGTGCCACCAGTGAGTCCAGGAATAATTCACCCCTCCACTTT. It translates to CATSESRNNSPLHF.

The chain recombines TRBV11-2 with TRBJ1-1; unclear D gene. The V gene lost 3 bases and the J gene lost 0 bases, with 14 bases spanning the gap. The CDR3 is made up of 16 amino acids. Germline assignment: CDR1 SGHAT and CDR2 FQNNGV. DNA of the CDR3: TGTGCCAGCAGCTTGAACTCCCGACGGGTGAACACTGAAGCTTTCTTT. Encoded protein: CASSLNSRRVNTEAFF.

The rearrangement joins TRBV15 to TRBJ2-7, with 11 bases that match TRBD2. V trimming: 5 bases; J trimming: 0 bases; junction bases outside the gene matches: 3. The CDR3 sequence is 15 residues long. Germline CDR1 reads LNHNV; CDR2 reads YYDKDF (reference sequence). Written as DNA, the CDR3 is TGTGCCACCAGCCATGGACTAGCGGGCTCCTACGAGCAGTACTTC. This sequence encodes CATSHGLAGSYEQYF.

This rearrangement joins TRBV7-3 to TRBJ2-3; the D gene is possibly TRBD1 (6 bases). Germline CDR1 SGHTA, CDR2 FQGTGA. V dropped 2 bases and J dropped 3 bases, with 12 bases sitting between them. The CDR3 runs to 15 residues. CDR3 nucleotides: TGTGCCAGCAGCTTATCAGGGGCGGAGACAGATACGCAGTATTTT. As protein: CASSLSGAETDTQYF.

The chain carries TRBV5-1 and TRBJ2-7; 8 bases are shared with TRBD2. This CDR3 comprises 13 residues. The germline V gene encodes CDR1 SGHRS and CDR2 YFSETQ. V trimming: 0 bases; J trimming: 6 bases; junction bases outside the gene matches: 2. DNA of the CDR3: TGCGCCAGCAGCTTGGGTCGGGAGGGCGAGCAGTACTTC. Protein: CASSLGREGEQYF.